These T cell receptor beta chains were read from a single sample in a study of control samples from healthy donors and cancer patients. TCRdb keeps only in-frame clones here, not all; method: immunoSEQ multiplex PCR. The table includes roughly 100,000 clones, roughly four fifths detected once. Material for sequencing was blood. These receptors were obtained from a woman aged 50 to 65 in good health. Each CDR3 is given without its conserved first and last residue.

>14|TRBJ1-6|TRBV18
ASSPSGTIGRSPLH
>14|TRBJ2-3|TRBV24-1
ATSDSSREYTDTQY
>12|TRBJ1-4|TRBV27
ASSLTGNNEKLF
>11|TRBJ1-2|TRBV29-1
SVDTGINYGYT
>12|TRBJ1-1|TRBV5-1
ASSSDIPNTEAF
>13|TRBJ2-5|TRBV7-9
ASSLFGGIQETQY
>13|TRBJ2-1|TRBV7-3
ASREAGQAGEEQF
>16|TRBJ2-7|TRBV9
ASSVDLAGEGLSYEQY
>12|TRBJ1-4|TRBV6-5
ASRSWQGKEKLF
>12|TRBJ1-3|TRBV9
ASSAGTAGNTIY
>14|TRBJ2-7|TRBV3-1/TRBV3-2
ASSADSGRLSYEQY
>14|TRBJ2-1|TRBV7-2
ASSIGGGVAYNEQF
>14|TRBJ2-7|TRBV7-9
ASSLDGGRQGNEQY
>11|TRBJ1-2|TRBV7-3
ASSLQGYEGYT
>11|TRBJ2-1|TRBV6-6
ASSLDMIYEQF
>13|TRBJ2-1|TRBV5-1
ASSLETSGYNEQF
>15|TRBJ1-5|TRBV7-8
ASSASRVSYSNQPQH
>11|TRBJ2-5|TRBV3-1/TRBV3-2
ASSPNRKETQY
>15|TRBJ2-1|TRBV7-2
ASSPVGRGDSYNEQF
>11|TRBJ1-1|TRBV27
ASSLSQGTEAF
>11|TRBJ1-1|TRBV19
ASSYGGNTEAF
>11|TRBJ2-7|TRBV28
ATRGHSSYEQY
>14|TRBJ2-1|TRBV9
ASSAETGGEANEQF
>11|TRBJ2-5|TRBV12-3/TRBV12-4
ASSQGIQETQY
>12|TRBJ1-1|TRBV27
ASSLSSGDTEAF
>14|TRBJ2-3|TRBV5-1
ASSLDSQGGTDTQY
>13|TRBJ2-1|TRBV4-3
ASSQEGSAFNEQF
>15|TRBJ2-3|TRBV7-3
ASSLSRLAGVQDTQY
>12|TRBJ1-1|TRBV25-1
ASRDIGGNTEAF
>10|TRBJ1-1|TRBV6-6
ASIGYNTEAF
>14|TRBJ2-7|TRBV28
ASSDSWRDGSYEQY
>12|TRBJ2-7|TRBV7-9
ASSLDPTFYEQY
>10|TRBJ2-7|TRBV7-9
ASSLVGYEQY
>11|TRBJ1-2|TRBV24-1
ATSAGANYGYT
>11|TRBJ2-7|TRBV5-4
ASSLREAGEQY
>16|TRBJ2-6|TRBV5-6
ASSLAGTHYSGANVLT
>12|TRBJ2-3|TRBV7-3
ASSLGGTTDTQY
>15|TRBJ2-2|TRBV14
ASSLTRVRGQTGELF
>11|TRBJ2-7|TRBV4-1
ASSQDPGFGQY
>13|TRBJ2-3|TRBV7-3
ASSRTSGSTDTQY
>14|TRBJ2-5|TRBV5-1
ASSDGLKDRGGTQY
>9|TRBJ2-7|TRBV11-3
ASSLESEQY
>14|TRBJ2-1|TRBV29-1
SVHPPDRTNYNEQF
>13|TRBJ1-6|TRBV28
ASRELGQDNSPLH
>14|TRBJ2-1|TRBV7-2
ASSFARSAGFNEQF
>13|TRBJ1-1|TRBV7-2
ASRLTTGLGTEAF
>14|TRBJ1-5|TRBV19
ASSRTGQGGNQPQH
>13|TRBJ2-2|TRBV5-4
ASSLGLVSTGELF
>15|TRBJ2-1|TRBV11-3
ASSSGLAGGYDNEQF
>11|TRBJ1-2|TRBV30
AWSGTRDYGYT
>13|TRBJ2-5|TRBV11-3
ASSARQGGEETQY
>11|TRBJ1-1|TRBV3-1/TRBV3-2
ASSQEAIREAF
>11|TRBJ1-1|TRBV12-3/TRBV12-4
ASSLGPNTEAF